This is a list of T cell receptor beta chains from one sample in a study of shared clonotypes between healthy human individuals. Repertoires were generated with immunoSEQ multiplex PCR, while TCRdb's copy carries only in-frame clones and drops some. The repertoire holds about 1 million clones, with about 80% as singletons. The sample taken for sequencing was memory CD4+ T cells sorted from blood. The origin of the receptors is a man aged 18 to 29 in good health. The CDR3 runs from the conserved cysteine through the conserved F or W. D genes are given only for firm matches.

j_call: TRBJ1-2; d_call: TRBD1; v_call: TRBV28; cdr3_aa: CASRTGGRNGYTF
j_call: TRBJ1-1; d_call: TRBD1; v_call: TRBV28; cdr3_aa: CASSRYQGASVTEAFF
j_call: TRBJ2-4; d_call: -; v_call: TRBV2; cdr3_aa: CASSEQGRENIQYF
j_call: TRBJ1-2; d_call: -; v_call: TRBV30; cdr3_aa: CAWSDQGWGYTF
j_call: TRBJ1-2; d_call: -; v_call: TRBV6-5; cdr3_aa: CASKTANNYGYTF
j_call: TRBJ1-2; d_call: TRBD1; v_call: TRBV29-1; cdr3_aa: CSVSPTGGKSYTF
j_call: TRBJ2-7; d_call: TRBD2; v_call: TRBV30; cdr3_aa: CAWTGRGGRRSLEQYF
j_call: TRBJ2-6; d_call: -; v_call: TRBV5-1; cdr3_aa: CASSPDLSGANVLTF
j_call: TRBJ2-7; d_call: -; v_call: TRBV21-1; cdr3_aa: CASSPSLKGCGNWVYEQYF
j_call: TRBJ2-5; d_call: -; v_call: TRBV5-1; cdr3_aa: CASSLPQPQETQYF
j_call: TRBJ1-2; d_call: -; v_call: TRBV30; cdr3_aa: CAHVPGHYANGYTF
j_call: TRBJ2-5; d_call: -; v_call: TRBV9; cdr3_aa: CASSPGFETQYF
j_call: TRBJ2-5; d_call: -; v_call: TRBV2; cdr3_aa: CASRGGALGKTQYF
j_call: TRBJ1-5; d_call: -; v_call: TRBV19; cdr3_aa: CASSLPSIYQPQHF
j_call: TRBJ2-3; d_call: -; v_call: TRBV30; cdr3_aa: CAWSVPNTDTQYF
j_call: TRBJ2-5; d_call: TRBD1; v_call: TRBV11-2; cdr3_aa: CASSSIPGGAETQYF
j_call: TRBJ2-5; d_call: TRBD2; v_call: TRBV5-8; cdr3_aa: CASRTSGREETQYF
j_call: TRBJ1-2; d_call: -; v_call: TRBV29-1; cdr3_aa: CSGGVESYYGYTF
j_call: TRBJ2-7; d_call: TRBD2; v_call: TRBV18; cdr3_aa: CASSASGIHNEQYF
j_call: TRBJ2-2; d_call: TRBD2; v_call: TRBV10-3; cdr3_aa: CAISGTRGGPNTGELFF
j_call: TRBJ1-6; d_call: -; v_call: TRBV4-3; cdr3_aa: CASSQEGLGPLHF
j_call: TRBJ2-5; d_call: -; v_call: TRBV9; cdr3_aa: CASSPAGAPLQETQYF
j_call: TRBJ2-7; d_call: -; v_call: TRBV6-1; cdr3_aa: CASSGLYEQYF
j_call: TRBJ1-1; d_call: TRBD1; v_call: TRBV6-5; cdr3_aa: CASSRGNMNTEAFF
j_call: TRBJ2-2; d_call: -; v_call: TRBV4-1; cdr3_aa: CASSPPRQTTGELFF
j_call: TRBJ2-2; d_call: TRBD2; v_call: TRBV19; cdr3_aa: CASRPSGSAGELFF
j_call: TRBJ1-1; d_call: -; v_call: TRBV6-5; cdr3_aa: CASSWIGGNTEAFF
j_call: TRBJ1-2; d_call: -; v_call: TRBV27; cdr3_aa: CATATGLAYGYTF
j_call: TRBJ1-3; d_call: -; v_call: TRBV18; cdr3_aa: CASSPDRSGNTIYF
j_call: TRBJ1-2; d_call: -; v_call: TRBV5-4; cdr3_aa: CASSLDPIANYGYTF
j_call: TRBJ2-7; d_call: -; v_call: TRBV28; cdr3_aa: CASSFPQSSYEQYF
j_call: TRBJ2-1; d_call: TRBD2; v_call: TRBV6-6; cdr3_aa: CASRPSGGVQYEQFF
j_call: TRBJ2-7; d_call: -; v_call: TRBV9; cdr3_aa: CASSKGGSNEQYF
j_call: TRBJ2-7; d_call: TRBD1; v_call: TRBV9; cdr3_aa: CASSVKTGSYEQYF
j_call: TRBJ2-1; d_call: -; v_call: TRBV18; cdr3_aa: CASSPILANEQFF
j_call: TRBJ2-3; d_call: TRBD1; v_call: TRBV6-1; cdr3_aa: CASRDRGTYTQYF
j_call: TRBJ2-1; d_call: -; v_call: TRBV4-3; cdr3_aa: CASSQDGGSYNEQFF
j_call: TRBJ1-6; d_call: TRBD1; v_call: TRBV2; cdr3_aa: CASSPRDREVHNSPLHF
j_call: TRBJ2-7; d_call: -; v_call: TRBV19; cdr3_aa: CASSIQGRNHEQYF
j_call: TRBJ1-6; d_call: -; v_call: TRBV7-9; cdr3_aa: CASSPGRSGWDSPLHF
j_call: TRBJ2-7; d_call: -; v_call: TRBV6-5; cdr3_aa: CASSYSFFGSSYEQYF